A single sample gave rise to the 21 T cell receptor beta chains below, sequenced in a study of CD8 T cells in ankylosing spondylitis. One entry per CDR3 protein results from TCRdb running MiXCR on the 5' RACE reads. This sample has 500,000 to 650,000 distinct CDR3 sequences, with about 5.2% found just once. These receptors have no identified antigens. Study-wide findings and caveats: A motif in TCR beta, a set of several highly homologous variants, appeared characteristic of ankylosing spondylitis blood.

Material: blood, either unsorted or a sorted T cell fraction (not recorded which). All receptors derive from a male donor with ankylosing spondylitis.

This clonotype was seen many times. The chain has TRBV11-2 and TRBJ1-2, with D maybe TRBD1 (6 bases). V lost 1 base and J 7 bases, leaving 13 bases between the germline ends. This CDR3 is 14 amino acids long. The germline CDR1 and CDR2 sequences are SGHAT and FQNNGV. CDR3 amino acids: CASSLVAGEGGYTF. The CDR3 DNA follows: TGTGCCAGCAGCTTAGTGGCAGGGGAGGGTGGCTACACCTTC.

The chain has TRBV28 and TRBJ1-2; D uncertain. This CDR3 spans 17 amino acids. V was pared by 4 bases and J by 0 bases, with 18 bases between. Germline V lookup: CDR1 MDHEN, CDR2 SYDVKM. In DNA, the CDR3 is TGTGCCAGCAGTTCCCCTCGCGGCCGTAATGCTAACTATGGCTACACCTTC. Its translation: CASSSPRGRNANYGYTF.

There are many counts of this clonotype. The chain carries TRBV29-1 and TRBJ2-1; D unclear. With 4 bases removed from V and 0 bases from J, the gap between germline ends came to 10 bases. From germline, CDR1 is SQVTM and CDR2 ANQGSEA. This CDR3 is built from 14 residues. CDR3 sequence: CSVALTASYNEQFF. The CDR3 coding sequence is TGCAGCGTTGCACTTACCGCCTCCTACAATGAGCAGTTCTTC.

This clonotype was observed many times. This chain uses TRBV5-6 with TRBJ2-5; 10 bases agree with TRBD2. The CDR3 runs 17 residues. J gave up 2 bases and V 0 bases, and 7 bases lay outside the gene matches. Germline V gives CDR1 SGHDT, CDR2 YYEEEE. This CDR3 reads CASSLGGLADKQETQYF. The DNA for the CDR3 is TGTGCCAGCAGCTTGGGAGGACTAGCGGACAAACAAGAGACCCAGTACTTC. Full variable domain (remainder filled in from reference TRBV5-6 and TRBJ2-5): DAGVTQSPTHLIKTRGQQVTLRCSPKSGHDTVSWYQQALGQGPQFIFQYYEEEERQRGNFPDRFSGHQFPNYSSELNVNALLLGDSALYLCASSLGGLADKQETQYFGPGTRLLVL.

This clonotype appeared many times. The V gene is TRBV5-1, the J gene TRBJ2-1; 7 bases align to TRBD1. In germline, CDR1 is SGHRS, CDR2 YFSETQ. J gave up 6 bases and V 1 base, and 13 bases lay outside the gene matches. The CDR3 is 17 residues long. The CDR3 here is CASSLLTTGDGSNEQFF. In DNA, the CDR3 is TGCGCCAGCAGCTTGCTTACAACAGGGGATGGTAGCAATGAGCAGTTCTTC.

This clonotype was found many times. CDR3 protein: CSAARDSLNSGNTIYF. As DNA, the CDR3 is TGCAGTGCTGCCAGGGACAGCCTGAACTCTGGAAACACCATATATTTT. V usage is TRBV20-1 and J usage is TRBJ1-3; TRBD1 agrees at 7 bases. The CDR3 is 16 amino acids. V shed 5 bases, J shed 0 bases, and the junction held 10 bases outside the gene matches. The germline CDR1 and CDR2 sequences are DFQATT and SNEGSKA (reference sequence).

CDR3: CASSSNGGANVLTF. CDR3 in DNA: TGTGCCAGCAGCTCCAATGGAGGGGCCAACGTCCTGACTTTC. This rearrangement joins TRBV27 to TRBJ2-6, with D uncertain. This CDR3 has 14 amino acids. Per germline, CDR1 MNHEY and CDR2 SMNVEV (reference sequence). Trimming shortened V by 6 bases and J by 4 bases, and 10 bases separated the two germline ends. The full variable domain, rest sourced from reference TRBV27 and TRBJ2-6, is EAQVTQNPRYLITVTGKKLTVTCSQNMNHEYMSWYRQDPGLGLRQIYYSMNVEVTDKGDVPEGYKVSRKEKRNFPLILESPSPNQTSLYFCASSSNGGANVLTFGAGSRLTVL.

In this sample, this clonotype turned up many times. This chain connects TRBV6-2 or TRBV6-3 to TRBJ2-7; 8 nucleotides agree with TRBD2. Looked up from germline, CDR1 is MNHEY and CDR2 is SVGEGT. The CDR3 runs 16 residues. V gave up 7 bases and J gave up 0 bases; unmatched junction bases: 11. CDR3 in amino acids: CASTGLASFSSYEQYF. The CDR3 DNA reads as TGTGCCAGCACCGGACTAGCTTCCTTTAGCTCCTACGAGCAGTACTTC.

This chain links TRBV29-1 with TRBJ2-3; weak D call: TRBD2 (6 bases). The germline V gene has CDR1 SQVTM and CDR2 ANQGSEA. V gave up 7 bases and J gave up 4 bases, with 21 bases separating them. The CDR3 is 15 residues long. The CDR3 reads CSADVRDGGPDTQYF. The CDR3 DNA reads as TGCAGCGCCGATGTTCGGGACGGGGGACCAGATACGCAGTATTTT.

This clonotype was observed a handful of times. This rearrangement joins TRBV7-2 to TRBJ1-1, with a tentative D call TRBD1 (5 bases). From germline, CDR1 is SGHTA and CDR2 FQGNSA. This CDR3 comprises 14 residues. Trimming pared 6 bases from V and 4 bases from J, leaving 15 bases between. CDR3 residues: CASSSGLLGTEAFF. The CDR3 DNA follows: TGTGCCAGCAGTTCGGGACTCCTGGGCACTGAAGCTTTCTTT.

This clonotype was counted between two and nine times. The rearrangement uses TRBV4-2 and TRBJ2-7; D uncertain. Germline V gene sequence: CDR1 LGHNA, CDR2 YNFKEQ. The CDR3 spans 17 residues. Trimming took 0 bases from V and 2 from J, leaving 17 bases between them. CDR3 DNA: TGTGCCAGCAGCCAAGATCTCTACTCGCGGACCCCCTACGAGCAGTACTTC. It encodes CASSQDLYSRTPYEQYF.

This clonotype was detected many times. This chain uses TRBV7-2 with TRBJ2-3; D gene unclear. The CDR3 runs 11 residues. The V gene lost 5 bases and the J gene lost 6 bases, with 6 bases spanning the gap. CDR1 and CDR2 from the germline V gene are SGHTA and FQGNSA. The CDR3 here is CASSLQDTQYF. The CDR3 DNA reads TGTGCCAGCAGCCTCCAGGATACGCAGTATTTT.

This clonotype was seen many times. CDR3 sequence reads: CASSLAGGMSNQPQHF. For the CDR3, the DNA is TGCGCCAGCAGCTTGGCCGGCGGGATGAGCAATCAGCCCCAGCATTTT. The rearrangement joins TRBV5-1 to TRBJ1-5; D gene ambiguous. This CDR3 is 16 amino acids long. CDR1 SGHRS and CDR2 YFSETQ come from the germline V gene. V was pared by 0 bases and J by 1 base, with 11 bases between.

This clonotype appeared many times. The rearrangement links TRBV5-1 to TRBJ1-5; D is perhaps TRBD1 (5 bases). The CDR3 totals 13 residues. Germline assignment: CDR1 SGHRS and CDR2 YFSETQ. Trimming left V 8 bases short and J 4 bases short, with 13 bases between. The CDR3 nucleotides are TGCGCCAGTAGACAGACGCTTAATCAGCCCCAGCATTTT. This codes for CASRQTLNQPQHF.

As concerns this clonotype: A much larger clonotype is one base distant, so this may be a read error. The CDR3 DNA reads as TGTGCCAGCAGCTTTAGGGGGCTGAGCACAGATACGCAGTATTTT. This gives the protein CASSFRGLSTDTQYF. V is TRBV5-6 and J is TRBJ2-3; TRBD1 aligns across 7 bases. V trimming: 2 bases; J trimming: 0 bases; junction bases outside the gene matches: 3. The CDR3 covers 15 residues. The germline V gene encodes CDR1 SGHDT and CDR2 YYEEEE.

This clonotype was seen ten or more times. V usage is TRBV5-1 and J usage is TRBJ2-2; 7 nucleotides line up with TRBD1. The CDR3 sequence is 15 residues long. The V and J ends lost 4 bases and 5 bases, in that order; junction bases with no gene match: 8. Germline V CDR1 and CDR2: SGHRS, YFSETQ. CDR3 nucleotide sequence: TGCGCCAGCAGCGTGACAGGGCCGCGGACCGGGGAGCTGTTTTTT. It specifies CASSVTGPRTGELFF.

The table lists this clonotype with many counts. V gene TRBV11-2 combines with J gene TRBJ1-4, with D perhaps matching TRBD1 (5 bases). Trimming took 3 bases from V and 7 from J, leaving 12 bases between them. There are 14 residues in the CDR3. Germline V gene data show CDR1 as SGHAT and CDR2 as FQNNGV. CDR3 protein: CASSFGHWGEKLFF. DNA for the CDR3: TGTGCCAGCAGCTTCGGACATTGGGGTGAAAAACTGTTTTTT.

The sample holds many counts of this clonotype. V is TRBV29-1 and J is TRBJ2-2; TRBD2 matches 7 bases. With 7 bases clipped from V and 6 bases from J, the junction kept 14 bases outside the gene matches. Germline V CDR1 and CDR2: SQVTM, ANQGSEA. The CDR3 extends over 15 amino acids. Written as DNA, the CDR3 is TGCAGCGAGACTGCGGGGGTCGGGAGTCCCGGGGAGCTGTTTTTT. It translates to CSETAGVGSPGELFF.

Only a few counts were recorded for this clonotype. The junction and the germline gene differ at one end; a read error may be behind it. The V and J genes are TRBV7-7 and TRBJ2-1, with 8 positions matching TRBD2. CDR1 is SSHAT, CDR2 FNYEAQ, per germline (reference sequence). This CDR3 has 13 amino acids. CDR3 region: CASSWTRGGEQFF. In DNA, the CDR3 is TGTGCTAGCAGTTGGACCCGGGGGGGAGAGCAGTTCTTC.

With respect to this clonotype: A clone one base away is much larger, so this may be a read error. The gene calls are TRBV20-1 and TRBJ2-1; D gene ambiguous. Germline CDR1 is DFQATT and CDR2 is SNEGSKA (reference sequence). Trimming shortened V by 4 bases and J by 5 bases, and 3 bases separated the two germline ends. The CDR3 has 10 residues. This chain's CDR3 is CSATDNEQFF. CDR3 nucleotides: TGCAGTGCTACCGACAATGAGCAGTTCTTC.

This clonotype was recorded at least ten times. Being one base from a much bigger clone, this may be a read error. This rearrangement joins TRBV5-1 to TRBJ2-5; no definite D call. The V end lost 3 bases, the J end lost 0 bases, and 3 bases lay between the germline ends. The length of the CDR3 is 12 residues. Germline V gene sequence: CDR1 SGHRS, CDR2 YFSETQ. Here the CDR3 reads CASSWDQETQYF. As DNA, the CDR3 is TGCGCCAGCAGCTGGGACCAAGAGACCCAGTACTTC.